This T cell receptor (beta chain) was sequenced in a study of CD4 T cells in relation to SARS-CoV-2 and coronaviruses. Background on the study: The HLA restriction of the shared crossreactive spike epitopes was mapped.

Only one count was recorded for this clone. Its antigen is unknown. The repertoire was sequenced with immunoSEQ multiplex PCR; TCRdb's copy has only in-frame clones and lacks some. In the table there are fewer than 20,000 clones, about 70% of which are singletons. Trimming at V came to 3 bases and at J to 8 bases, leaving 6 bases not matched to a gene. There are 14 residues in the CDR3. Germline CDR1 is DFQATT and CDR2 is SNEGSKA (reference sequence). CD4+ T cells from unexposed donors were obtained before the COVID-19 pandemic (2011-2018). The cells were cultured for about 10 days before CD4+ T cells were isolated.

This chain joins TRBV20-1 and TRBJ2-2; 10 bases match TRBD2. Sequencing was done on a sample of CD4+ T cells from PBMCs, cultured in vitro. This clonotype was sampled from a human donor in good health. CDR3 in amino acids: CSASSQREGGELFF. The CDR3 DNA follows: TGCAGTGCTAGTAGTCAGCGGGAGGGAGGGGAGCTGTTTTTT.